This T cell receptor beta chain came from a study of cytomegalovirus exposure and HLA in healthy donors. In the case of this clone: What it binds is not known.

Use of 60 Vbeta and 13 Jbeta primers characterized the PCR. Assay: immunoSEQ multiplex PCR; the TCRdb copy retains only in-frame clones and omits some. The table lists fewer than 60,000 clones. Study-wide results and caveats: The likely origin of a cluster of highly shared sequence variants was a sequencing artifact.

Sequencing used PBMCs. The origin of this receptor is a woman aged 25 to 39 in good health and CMV-seropositive.

The chain's CDR3 is CAWSGLRDHMNTEAFF. As DNA, the CDR3 is TGTGCCTGGAGTGGACTAAGAGATCACATGAACACTGAAGCTTTCTTT. This chain uses TRBV30 with TRBJ1-1; no reliable D call. Trimming shortened V by 1 base and J by 0 bases, and 15 bases separated the two germline ends. This CDR3 region has 16 residues. Germline CDR1 is GTSNPN and CDR2 is SVGIG (reference sequence).